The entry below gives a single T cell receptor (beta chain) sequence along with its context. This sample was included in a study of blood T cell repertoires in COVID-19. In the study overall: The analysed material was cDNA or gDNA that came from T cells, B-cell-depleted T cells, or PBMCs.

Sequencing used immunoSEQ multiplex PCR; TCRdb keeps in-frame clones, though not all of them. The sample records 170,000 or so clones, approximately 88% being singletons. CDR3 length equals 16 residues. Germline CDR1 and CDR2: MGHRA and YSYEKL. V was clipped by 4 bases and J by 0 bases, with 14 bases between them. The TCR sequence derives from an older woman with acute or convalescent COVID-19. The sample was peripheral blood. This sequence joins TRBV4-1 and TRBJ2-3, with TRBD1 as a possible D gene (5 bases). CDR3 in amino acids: CASSPYPSGSTDTQYF. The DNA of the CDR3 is TGCGCCAGCAGCCCCTACCCATCAGGGAGCACAGATACGCAGTATTTT.